These 28 T cell receptor beta chains were all obtained from the same sample, sequenced in a study of blood T cell repertoires in COVID-19. Method: immunoSEQ multiplex PCR; TCRdb's copy keeps in-frame clones and lacks some. The sample records roughly 53,000 clones, about nine tenths being singletons. Sequencing was carried out using peripheral blood. All receptors come from a woman in her thirties or forties with active COVID-19.

This clone was seen only once. The rearrangement joins TRBV2 to TRBJ1-1, with TRBD1 matching over 8 bases. The germline gives CDR1 SNHLY, CDR2 FYNNEI. The CDR3 consists of 17 residues. Trimming at V came to 4 bases and at J to 11 bases, leaving 21 bases not matched to a gene. The DNA of the CDR3 is TGTGCCAGCAGTGGGAGAGAGACACAGGGGGGCCAGAGATACGCTTTCTTT. Protein: CASSGRETQGGQRYAFF.

The CDR3 nucleotides are TGTGCCAGCAGCACCCGGGACAGACTAGCCAAAAACATTCAGTACTTC. It translates to CASSTRDRLAKNIQYF. This chain connects TRBV7-7 to TRBJ2-4, with 7 positions matching TRBD1. Trimming cost V 5 bases and J 0 bases; bases outside gene matches: 7. The CDR3 loop spans 16 amino acids. Germline V gene lookup returns CDR1 SSHAT and CDR2 FNYEAQ (reference sequence).

This chain uses TRBV5-1 with TRBJ1-2; D is uncertain. CDR1 is SGHRS and CDR2 is YFSETQ in the germline V gene. This CDR3 spans 12 amino acids. V gave up 0 bases and J gave up 8 bases, with 8 bases separating them. CDR3: CASSLEREGYTF. In DNA, the CDR3 is TGCGCCAGCAGCTTGGAACGGGAAGGCTACACCTTC.

The gene calls are TRBV7-2 and TRBJ1-1; 9 positions match TRBD1. Germline loops: CDR1 SGHTA, CDR2 FQGNSA. After removal of 5 bases from V and 3 bases from J, the junction contained 13 bases not matched to a gene. This CDR3 is built from 17 residues. The CDR3 sequence is CASSPLYGTGYDTEAFF. The CDR3 DNA reads as TGTGCCAGCAGCCCCCTGTACGGGACAGGGTATGACACTGAAGCTTTCTTT.

The CDR3 loop reads CASRTHRGRTEAFF. CDR3 nucleotide sequence: TGTGCCAGCAGGACGCACAGGGGGCGGACTGAAGCTTTCTTT. This chain joins TRBV6-5 and TRBJ1-1; 9 bases match TRBD1. Germline assignment: CDR1 MNHEY and CDR2 SVGAGI. This CDR3 is 14 amino acids long. The trim removed 6 bases at V and 5 bases at J, leaving 7 bases unmatched.

V gene TRBV18 combines with J gene TRBJ1-5; D gene ambiguous. From germline, CDR1 is KGHSH and CDR2 LQKENI. The V end lost 2 bases, the J end lost 2 bases, and 7 bases lay between the germline ends. CDR3 length: 14 amino acids. CDR3 sequence (DNA): TGTGCCAGCTCACCATCGGCGGGCAATCAGCCCCAGCATTTT. Translation: CASSPSAGNQPQHF.

The table lists this clone with a count of one. V gene TRBV3-1 (or the pseudogene TRBV3-2) combines with J gene TRBJ2-3; D gene uncertain. CDR3 length: 15 amino acids. Trimming left V 2 bases short and J 4 bases short, with 13 bases between. CDR1 is LGHDT and CDR2 is YNNKEL in the germline V gene (reference sequence). The CDR3 spells CASSQFPGLADTQYF. For the CDR3, the DNA is TGTGCCAGCAGCCAATTCCCAGGTTTAGCAGATACGCAGTATTTT.

The chain couples TRBV29-1 to TRBJ1-1; D gene ambiguous. Trimming removed 4 bases from V and 4 bases from J, with 16 bases in between. There are 14 residues in the CDR3. Germline CDR1 SQVTM, CDR2 ANQGSEA. CDR3 bases: TGCAGCGTTGGGGAGAGACGGACCTCCACTGAAGCTTTCTTT. Residues: CSVGERRTSTEAFF.

This clone was found once. The gene calls are TRBV5-4 and TRBJ2-5, with 11 bases matching TRBD2. V shed 1 base and J 2 bases; nucleotides not matched to a gene: 4. From germline, CDR1 is SGHNT and CDR2 YYREEE (reference sequence). The CDR3 totals 16 residues. This chain's CDR3 is CASSLPLAGVQETQYF. CDR3 bases: TGTGCCAGCAGCTTGCCACTAGCGGGGGTGCAAGAGACCCAGTACTTC.

The V call is TRBV21-1, the J call TRBJ1-1. TRBV21-1 is described as a pseudogene. The CDR3 is 12 residues long. The CDR3 region has the DNA TGTGCCAGCAGCAAAGGGTCAGGAGGAGCTTTCTTT. Its protein is CASSKGSGGAFF.

The chain couples TRBV3-1 (or the pseudogene TRBV3-2) to TRBJ1-5; D is unclear. The CDR3 sequence is 12 residues long. Germline values: CDR1 LGHDT, CDR2 YNNKEL (reference sequence). The V end was cut by 8 bases, the J end by 2 bases, with 7 bases between. The CDR3 region is CASASGNQPQHF. The CDR3 nucleotides read TGTGCCAGCGCGAGTGGCAATCAGCCCCAGCATTTT.

The chain has TRBV5-4 and TRBJ2-1; a weak D match, TRBD1 (5 bases). With 0 bases removed from V and 3 bases from J, the gap between germline ends came to 10 bases. Germline values: CDR1 SGHNT, CDR2 YYREEE (reference sequence). The CDR3 runs 15 residues. CDR3 amino acids: CASSLAGNYYNEQFF. For the CDR3, the DNA is TGTGCCAGCAGCTTGGCAGGGAATTACTACAATGAGCAGTTCTTC.

The J gene is TRBJ2-3, the V gene TRBV10-3; the match to TRBD2 covers 9 bases. Looked up from germline, CDR1 is ENHRY and CDR2 is SYGVKD. V lost 6 bases and J lost 1; bases outside the gene matches: 5. This CDR3 contains 15 residues. The CDR3 here is CAIRARTSGTDTQYF. The DNA for the CDR3 is TGTGCCATCAGAGCGAGGACTAGCGGCACAGATACGCAGTATTTT.

The chain has TRBV14 and TRBJ1-2, with D uncertain. The germline V gene has CDR1 SGHDN and CDR2 FVKESK. V was cut by 0 bases and J by 3 bases, with 8 bases left in between. This CDR3 has 14 amino acids. The CDR3 sequence is CASSQDYTYYGYTF. CDR3 DNA sequence: TGTGCCAGCAGCCAAGATTACACCTACTATGGCTACACCTTC.

The sample holds one count of this clone. The V gene is TRBV6-1, the J gene TRBJ2-7; D perhaps matches TRBD1 (6 bases). CDR3 length: 14 residues. Germline CDR1 reads MNHNS; CDR2 reads SASEGT. V lost 2 bases and J lost 3, with 11 bases in between. The CDR3: CASSEQGNLYEQYF. The CDR3 bases are TGTGCCAGCAGTGAACAGGGGAACCTCTACGAGCAGTACTTC.

The V gene is TRBV5-1, the J gene TRBJ1-6, with 9 bases fitting TRBD1. Germline lookup yields CDR1 SGHRS and CDR2 YFSETQ. The CDR3 sequence is 16 residues long. Trimming removed 2 bases from V and 8 bases from J; junction bases left unmatched: 8. Here the CDR3 reads CASSLYGTGTDSPLHF. CDR3 DNA sequence: TGCGCCAGCAGCTTATACGGGACAGGGACGGATTCACCCCTCCACTTT.

This rearrangement joins TRBV4-2 to TRBJ2-2; TRBD1 aligns across 10 bases. The CDR3 spans 17 residues. V lost 3 bases and J lost 3; bases outside the gene matches: 7. The V gene's germline CDR1 is LGHNA and CDR2 YNFKEQ. The CDR3 DNA reads as TGTGCCAGCAGCCATTCGGCCGGGACAGGGGACACCGGGGAGCTGTTTTTT. Translation gives CASSHSAGTGDTGELFF.

V usage is TRBV6-6 and J usage is TRBJ2-7, with D possibly being TRBD1 (5 bases). The V gene's germline CDR1 is MNHNY and CDR2 SVGAGI (reference sequence). With 2 bases removed from V and 5 bases from J, the gap between germline ends came to 16 bases. The CDR3 contains 15 residues. DNA of the CDR3: TGTGCCAGCAGTTACCCGACAGAGAAGTCCGACGAGCAGTACTTC. This gives the protein CASSYPTEKSDEQYF.

The chain employs TRBV19 and TRBJ1-6, with D possibly being TRBD1 (6 bases). The V end lost 1 base, the J end lost 7 bases, and 14 bases lay between the germline ends. The CDR3 totals 16 residues. Germline V lookup: CDR1 LNHDA, CDR2 SQIVND (reference sequence). The CDR3 region is CASSIGLTGINSPLHF. The CDR3 nucleotides are TGTGCCAGTAGTATAGGGTTGACAGGAATAAATTCACCCCTCCACTTT.

The genes are TRBV19 and TRBJ2-6; D is unclear. V was pared by 6 bases and J by 4 bases, with 13 bases between. Germline loops: CDR1 LNHDA, CDR2 SQIVND (reference sequence). This CDR3 spans 15 amino acids. The CDR3 DNA reads as TGTGCCAGTAGCCTGCTAGATCCCGGGGCCAACGTCCTGACTTTC. It is translated as CASSLLDPGANVLTF.

The chain uses TRBV5-8 and TRBJ2-2; 8 bases agree with TRBD1. This CDR3 has 15 residues. After removal of 4 bases from V and 3 bases from J, the junction contained 5 bases not matched to a gene. Germline assignment: CDR1 SGHTS and CDR2 YDEGEE. The CDR3: CASSQDRVDTGELFF. CDR3 nucleotides: TGTGCCAGCAGCCAGGACAGGGTAGACACCGGGGAGCTGTTTTTT.

This chain links TRBV12-3 or TRBV12-4 with TRBJ2-3; 11 bases map to TRBD2. The J segment lost 5 bases and the V segment lost 6 bases, leaving 1 base of the junction unmatched. This CDR3 region has 13 residues. DNA for the CDR3: TGTGCCAGCAGGACTAGCGGGGAAGATACGCAGTATTTT. Its protein product is CASRTSGEDTQYF.

This sequence joins TRBV2 and TRBJ1-5, with D possibly matching TRBD1 (5 bases). Looked up from germline, CDR1 is SNHLY and CDR2 is FYNNEI. CDR3 length equals 14 residues. V shed 3 bases and J shed 1 base, with 7 bases lying between them. The CDR3 loop is CASSEEGSNQPQHF. The CDR3 DNA is TGTGCCAGCAGTGAGGAGGGGAGCAATCAGCCCCAGCATTTT.

The chain is built from TRBV19 and TRBJ2-2; the D gene is possibly TRBD2 (6 bases). Trimming pared 7 bases from V and 3 bases from J, leaving 24 bases between. The CDR3 is 18 amino acids. CDR1 and CDR2 (germline): LNHDA, SQIVND (reference sequence). CDR3 amino acids: CASTRLWRGHPDTGELFF. The CDR3 bases are TGTGCCAGTACTCGACTTTGGCGGGGTCACCCCGACACCGGGGAGCTGTTTTTT.

The CDR3 DNA sequence: TGCGCCAGCAGAAGTCAAGGACAGATTGGAAACACCATATATTTT. This encodes CASRSQGQIGNTIYF. V gene TRBV5-1 combines with J gene TRBJ1-3, with D possibly TRBD1 on 6 matching bases. The CDR3 totals 15 residues. In germline, CDR1 is SGHRS, CDR2 YFSETQ. The V gene lost 5 bases and the J gene lost 3 bases, with 15 bases spanning the gap.

The rearrangement links TRBV30 to TRBJ2-6; possibly TRBD1 for D (5 bases). From germline, CDR1 is GTSNPN and CDR2 SVGIG (reference sequence). Trimming took 2 bases from V and 0 from J, leaving 5 bases between them. The CDR3 covers 14 residues. The CDR3 spells CAWSRGSGANVLTF. CDR3 DNA: TGTGCCTGGAGTAGGGGCTCTGGGGCCAACGTCCTGACTTTC.

The gene calls are TRBV30 and TRBJ2-5, with D possibly matching TRBD2 (6 bases). The CDR3 contains 16 residues. Germline CDR1 reads GTSNPN; CDR2 reads SVGIG (reference sequence). Trimming took 2 bases from V and 5 from J, leaving 21 bases between them. The CDR3 spells CAWSMPGLTGGETQYF. DNA for the CDR3: TGTGCCTGGAGTATGCCGGGACTCACAGGAGGTGAGACCCAGTACTTC.

V and J are TRBV10-3 and TRBJ2-1; D remains ambiguous. Between the trimmed V and J ends, which lost 4 bases and 0 bases, there was a span of 19 bases. CDR1 is ENHRY and CDR2 is SYGVKD in the germline V gene. The CDR3 spans 18 residues. The CDR3 protein is CAISVVVKSSSSYNEQFF. For the CDR3, the DNA is TGTGCCATCAGTGTCGTGGTCAAGTCCTCGAGCTCCTACAATGAGCAGTTCTTC.